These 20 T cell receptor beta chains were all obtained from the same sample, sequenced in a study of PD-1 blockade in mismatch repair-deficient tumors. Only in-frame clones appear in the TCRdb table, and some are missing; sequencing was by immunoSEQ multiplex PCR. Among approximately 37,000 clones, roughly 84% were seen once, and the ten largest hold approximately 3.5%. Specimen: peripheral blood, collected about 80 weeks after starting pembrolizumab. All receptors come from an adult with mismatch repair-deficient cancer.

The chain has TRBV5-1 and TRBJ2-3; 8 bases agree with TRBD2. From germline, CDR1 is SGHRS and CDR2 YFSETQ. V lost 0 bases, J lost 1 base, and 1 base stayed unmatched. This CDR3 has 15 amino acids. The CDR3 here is CASSLDGGGTDTQYF. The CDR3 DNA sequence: TGCGCCAGCAGCTTGGACGGGGGGGGCACAGATACGCAGTATTTT.

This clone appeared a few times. The DNA of the CDR3 is TGTGCCAGCAGTGATCGGGGGACGCGGGGCCAGCCCCAGCATTTT. Its protein is CASSDRGTRGQPQHF. V usage is TRBV2 and J usage is TRBJ1-5, with D perhaps matching TRBD1 (5 bases). Trimming left V 3 bases short and J 7 bases short, with 16 bases between. This CDR3 has 15 residues. CDR1 and CDR2 from the germline V gene are SNHLY and FYNNEI. Combining the CDR3 with reference TRBV2 and TRBJ1-5 gives the whole variable domain EPEVTQTPSHQVTQMGQEVILRCVPISNHLYFYWYRQILGQKVEFLVSFYNNEISEKSEIFDDQFSVERPDGSNFTLKIRSTKLEDSAMYFCASSDRGTRGQPQHFGDGTRLSIL.

In DNA form, the CDR3 reads TGTGCCAGTAGTATTTCTGCAGTGGGCAATCAGCCCCAGCATTTT. Protein: CASSISAVGNQPQHF. The rearrangement uses TRBV19 and TRBJ1-5; D uncertain. Trimming left V 3 bases short and J 2 bases short, with 11 bases between. The CDR3 is made up of 15 amino acids. CDR1 LNHDA and CDR2 SQIVND come from the germline V gene (reference sequence).

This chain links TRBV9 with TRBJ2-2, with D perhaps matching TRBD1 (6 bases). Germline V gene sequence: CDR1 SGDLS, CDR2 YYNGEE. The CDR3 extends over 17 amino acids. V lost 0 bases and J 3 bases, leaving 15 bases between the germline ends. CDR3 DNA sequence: TGTGCCAGCAGCGTAGAAAGAGGGGGTGCGGACACCGGGGAGCTGTTTTTT. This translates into CASSVERGGADTGELFF.

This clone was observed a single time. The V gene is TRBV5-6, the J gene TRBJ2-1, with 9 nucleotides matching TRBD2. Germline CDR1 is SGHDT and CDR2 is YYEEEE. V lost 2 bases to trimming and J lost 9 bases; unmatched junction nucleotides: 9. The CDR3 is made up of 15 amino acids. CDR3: CASSFYSGGLGEQFF. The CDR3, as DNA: TGTGCCAGCAGCTTTTACAGCGGGGGGCTCGGTGAGCAGTTCTTC.

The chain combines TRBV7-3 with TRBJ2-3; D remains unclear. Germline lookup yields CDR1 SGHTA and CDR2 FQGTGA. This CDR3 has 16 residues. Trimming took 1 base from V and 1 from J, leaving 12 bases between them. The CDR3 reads CASSLNGPTGTDTQYF. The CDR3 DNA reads TGTGCCAGCAGCTTAAATGGGCCGACCGGCACAGATACGCAGTATTTT. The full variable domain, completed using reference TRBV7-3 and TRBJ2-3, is GAGVSQTPSNKVTEKGKYVELRCDPISGHTALYWYRQSLGQGPEFLIYFQGTGAADDSGLPNDRFFAVRPEGSVSTLKIQRTERGDSAVYLCASSLNGPTGTDTQYFGPGTRLTVL.

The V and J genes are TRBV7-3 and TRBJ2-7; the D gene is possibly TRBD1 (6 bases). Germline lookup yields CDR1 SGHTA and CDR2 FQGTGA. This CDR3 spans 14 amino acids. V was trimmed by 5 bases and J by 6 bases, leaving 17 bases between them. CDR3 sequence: CASSILQGTAEQYF. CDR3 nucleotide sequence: TGTGCCAGCAGCATACTACAGGGTACTGCCGAGCAGTACTTC.

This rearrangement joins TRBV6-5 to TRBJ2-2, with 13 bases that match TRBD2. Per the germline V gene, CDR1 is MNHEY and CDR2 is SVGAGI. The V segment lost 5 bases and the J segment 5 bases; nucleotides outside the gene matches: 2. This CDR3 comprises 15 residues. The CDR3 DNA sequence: TGTGCCAGCAGTGCGGGACTAGCGGGAACCGGGGAGCTGTTTTTT. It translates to CASSAGLAGTGELFF.

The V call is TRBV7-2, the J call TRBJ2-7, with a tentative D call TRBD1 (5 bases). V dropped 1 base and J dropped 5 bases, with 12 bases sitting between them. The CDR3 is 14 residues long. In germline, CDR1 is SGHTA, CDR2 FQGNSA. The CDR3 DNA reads TGTGCCAGCAGCTTAGTGGGGCTAGATAACGAGCAGTACTTC. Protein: CASSLVGLDNEQYF. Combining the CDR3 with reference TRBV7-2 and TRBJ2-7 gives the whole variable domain GAGVSQSPSNKVTEKGKDVELRCDPISGHTALYWYRQSLGQGLEFLIYFQGNSAPDKSGLPSDRFSAERTGGSVSTLTIQRTQQEDSAVYLCASSLVGLDNEQYFGPGTRLTVT.

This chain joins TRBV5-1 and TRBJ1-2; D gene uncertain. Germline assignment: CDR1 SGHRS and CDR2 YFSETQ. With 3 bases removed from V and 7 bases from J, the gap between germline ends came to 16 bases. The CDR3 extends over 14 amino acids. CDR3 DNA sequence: TGCGCCAGCAGCTCGTTAGGACCCGGTGGTGGCTACACCTTC. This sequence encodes CASSSLGPGGGYTF.

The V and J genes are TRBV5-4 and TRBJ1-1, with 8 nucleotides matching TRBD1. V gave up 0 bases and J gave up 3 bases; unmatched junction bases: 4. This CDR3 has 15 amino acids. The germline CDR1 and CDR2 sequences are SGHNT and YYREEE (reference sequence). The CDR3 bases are TGTGCCAGCAGCTTGGCCGTGGACAGGGACACTGAAGCTTTCTTT. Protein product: CASSLAVDRDTEAFF.

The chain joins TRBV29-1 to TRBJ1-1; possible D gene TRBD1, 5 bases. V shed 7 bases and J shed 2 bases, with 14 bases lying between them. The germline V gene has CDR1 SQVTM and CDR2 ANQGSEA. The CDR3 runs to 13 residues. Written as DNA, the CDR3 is TGCAGCGGATGGACGACAGCCAACACTGAAGCTTTCTTT. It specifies CSGWTTANTEAFF.

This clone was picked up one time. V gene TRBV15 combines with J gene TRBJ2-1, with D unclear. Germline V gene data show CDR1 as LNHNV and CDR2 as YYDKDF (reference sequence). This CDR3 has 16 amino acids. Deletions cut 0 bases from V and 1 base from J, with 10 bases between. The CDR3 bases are TGTGCCACCAGCAGAGATCGTGGGGTTTCCTACAATGAGCAGTTCTTC. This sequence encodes CATSRDRGVSYNEQFF.

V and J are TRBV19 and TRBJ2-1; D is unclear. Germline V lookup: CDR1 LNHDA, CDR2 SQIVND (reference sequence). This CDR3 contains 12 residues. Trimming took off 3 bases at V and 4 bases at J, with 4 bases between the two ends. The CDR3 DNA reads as TGTGCCAGTAGTATCAGGTACAATGAGCAGTTCTTC. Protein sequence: CASSIRYNEQFF.

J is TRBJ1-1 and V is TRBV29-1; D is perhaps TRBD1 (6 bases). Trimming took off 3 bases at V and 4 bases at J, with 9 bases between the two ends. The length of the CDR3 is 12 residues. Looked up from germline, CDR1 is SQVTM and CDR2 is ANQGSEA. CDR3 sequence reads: CSVDRGGTEAFF. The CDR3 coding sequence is TGCAGCGTTGACAGAGGGGGCACTGAAGCTTTCTTT.

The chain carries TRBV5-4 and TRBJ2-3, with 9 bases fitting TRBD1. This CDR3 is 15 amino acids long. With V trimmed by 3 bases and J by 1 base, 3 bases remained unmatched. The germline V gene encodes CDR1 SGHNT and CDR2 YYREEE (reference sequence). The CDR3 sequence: CASSSGQGGTDTQYF. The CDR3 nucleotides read TGTGCCAGCAGCTCGGGACAGGGTGGCACAGATACGCAGTATTTT.

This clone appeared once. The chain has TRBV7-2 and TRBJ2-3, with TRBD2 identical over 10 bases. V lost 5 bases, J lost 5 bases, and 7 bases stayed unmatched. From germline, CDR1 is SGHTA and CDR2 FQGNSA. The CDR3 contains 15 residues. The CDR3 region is CASSESGRERDTQYF. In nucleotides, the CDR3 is TGTGCCAGCAGCGAGAGCGGGAGGGAGAGAGATACGCAGTATTTT.

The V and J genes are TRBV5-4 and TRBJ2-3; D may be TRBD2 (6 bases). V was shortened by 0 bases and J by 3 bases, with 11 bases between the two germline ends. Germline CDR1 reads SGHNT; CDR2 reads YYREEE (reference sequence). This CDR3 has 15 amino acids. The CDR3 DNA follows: TGTGCCAGCAGCTTGGGAGAGGGGAGGACAGATACGCAGTATTTT. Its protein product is CASSLGEGRTDTQYF.

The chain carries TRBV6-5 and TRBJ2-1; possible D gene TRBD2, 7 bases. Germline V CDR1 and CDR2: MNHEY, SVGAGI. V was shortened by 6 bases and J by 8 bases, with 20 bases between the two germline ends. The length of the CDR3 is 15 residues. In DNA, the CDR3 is TGTGCCAGCAGACCCGCCGGACTAGGGACATATGAGCAGTTCTTC. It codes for CASRPAGLGTYEQFF.

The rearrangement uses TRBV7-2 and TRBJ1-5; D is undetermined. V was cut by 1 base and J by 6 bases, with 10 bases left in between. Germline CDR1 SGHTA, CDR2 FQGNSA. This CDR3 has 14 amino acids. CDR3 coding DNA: TGTGCCAGCAGCTTAGTCGGGTCCCCTCAGCCCCAGCATTTT. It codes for CASSLVGSPQPQHF.